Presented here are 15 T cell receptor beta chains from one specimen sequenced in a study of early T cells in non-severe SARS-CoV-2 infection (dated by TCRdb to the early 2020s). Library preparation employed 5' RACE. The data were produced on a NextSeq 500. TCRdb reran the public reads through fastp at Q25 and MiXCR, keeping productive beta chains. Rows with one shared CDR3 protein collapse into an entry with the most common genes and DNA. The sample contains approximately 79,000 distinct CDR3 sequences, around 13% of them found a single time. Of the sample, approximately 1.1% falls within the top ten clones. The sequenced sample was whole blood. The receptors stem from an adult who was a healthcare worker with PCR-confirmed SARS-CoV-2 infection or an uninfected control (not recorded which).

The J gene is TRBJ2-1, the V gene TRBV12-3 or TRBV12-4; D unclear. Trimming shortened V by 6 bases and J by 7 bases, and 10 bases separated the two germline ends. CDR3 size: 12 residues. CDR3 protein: CASSNSNNEQFF. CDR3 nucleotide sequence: TGTGCCAGCAGCAACTCGAATAATGAGCAGTTCTTC.

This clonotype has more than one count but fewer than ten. CDR3 DNA: TGTGCCAGCAGCCCCCGCGTGGGGGGAACCTCCTACAATGAGCAGTTCTTC. Translated: CASSPRVGGTSYNEQFF. The chain is built from TRBV9 and TRBJ2-1; D perhaps matches TRBD2 (6 bases). The V end lost 4 bases, the J end lost 0 bases, and 17 bases lay between the germline ends. This CDR3 is built from 17 residues. From germline, CDR1 is SGDLS and CDR2 YYNGEE.

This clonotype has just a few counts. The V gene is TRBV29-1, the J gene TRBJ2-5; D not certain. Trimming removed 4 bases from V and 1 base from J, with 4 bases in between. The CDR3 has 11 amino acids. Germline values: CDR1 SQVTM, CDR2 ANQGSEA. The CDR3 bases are TGCAGCGTTGCCCTCCAAGAGACCCAGTACTTC. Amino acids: CSVALQETQYF.

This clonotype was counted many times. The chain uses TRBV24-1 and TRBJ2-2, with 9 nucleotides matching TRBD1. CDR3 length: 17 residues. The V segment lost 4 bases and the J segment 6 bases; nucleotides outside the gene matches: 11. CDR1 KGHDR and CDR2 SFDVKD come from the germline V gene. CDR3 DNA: TGTGCCACCAGTGACCCTAAGGGACAGGGCAGGTCCGGGGAGCTGTTTTTT. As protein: CATSDPKGQGRSGELFF.

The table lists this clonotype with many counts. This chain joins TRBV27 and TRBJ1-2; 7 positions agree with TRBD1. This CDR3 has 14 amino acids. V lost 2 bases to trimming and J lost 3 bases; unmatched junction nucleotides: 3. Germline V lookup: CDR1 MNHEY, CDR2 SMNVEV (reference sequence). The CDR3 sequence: CASSLPTGDYGYTF. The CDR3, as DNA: TGTGCCAGCAGTTTACCTACAGGGGACTATGGCTACACCTTC.

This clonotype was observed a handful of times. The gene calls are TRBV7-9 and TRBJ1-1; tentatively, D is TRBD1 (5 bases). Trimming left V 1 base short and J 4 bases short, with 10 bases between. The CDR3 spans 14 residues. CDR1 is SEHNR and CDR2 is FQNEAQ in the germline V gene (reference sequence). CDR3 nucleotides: TGTGCCAGCAGCTTAGGCGGGGCGAGCACTGAAGCTTTCTTT. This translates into CASSLGGASTEAFF.

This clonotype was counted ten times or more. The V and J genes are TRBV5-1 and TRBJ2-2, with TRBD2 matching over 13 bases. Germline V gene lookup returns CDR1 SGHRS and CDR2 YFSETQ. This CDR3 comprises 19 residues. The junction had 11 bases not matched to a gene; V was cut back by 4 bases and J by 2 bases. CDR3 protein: CASSQRLGTSGINTGELFF. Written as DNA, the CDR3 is TGCGCCAGCAGCCAGAGGTTAGGGACTAGCGGGATTAACACCGGGGAGCTGTTTTTT.

CDR3 protein: CASSLRSGSETQYF. CDR3 sequence (DNA): TGTGCCAGCAGTCTACGCAGCGGGAGTGAGACCCAGTACTTC. The genes are TRBV12-3 or TRBV12-4 and TRBJ2-5; 8 bases match TRBD2. The V gene end was trimmed by 5 bases and the J gene end by 5 bases; junction bases not matched to a gene: 7. The CDR3 runs 14 residues.

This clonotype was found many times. CDR3 DNA sequence: TGTGCCAGCAGTTACTGGGCTAGCGGGAGCGATGAGCAGTTCTTC. The encoded protein is CASSYWASGSDEQFF. The V call is TRBV6-2 or TRBV6-3, the J call TRBJ2-1, with 10 bases identical to TRBD2. This CDR3 is 15 amino acids long. The trim removed 1 base at V and 8 bases at J, leaving 5 bases unmatched. Germline-derived CDR1 and CDR2 are MNHEY and SVGEGT.

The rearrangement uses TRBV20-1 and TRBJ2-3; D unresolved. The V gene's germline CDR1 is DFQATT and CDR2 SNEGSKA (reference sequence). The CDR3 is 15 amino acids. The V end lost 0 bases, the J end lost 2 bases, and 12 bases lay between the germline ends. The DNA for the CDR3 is TGCAGTGCTAGAGAAGGGAACAGCCCCACAGATACGCAGTATTTT. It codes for CSAREGNSPTDTQYF.

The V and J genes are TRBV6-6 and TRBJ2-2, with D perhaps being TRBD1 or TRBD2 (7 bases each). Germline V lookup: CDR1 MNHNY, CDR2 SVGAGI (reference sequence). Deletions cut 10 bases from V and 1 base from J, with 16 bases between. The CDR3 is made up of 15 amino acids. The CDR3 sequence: CATLGGGQNTGELFF. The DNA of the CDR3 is TGTGCCACCCTGGGAGGGGGCCAGAACACCGGGGAGCTGTTTTTT.

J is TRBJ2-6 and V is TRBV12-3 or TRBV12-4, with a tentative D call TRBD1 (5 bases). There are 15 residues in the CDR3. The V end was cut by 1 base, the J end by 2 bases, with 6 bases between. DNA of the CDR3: TGTGCCAGCAGTTTAGGGGGCGCTGGGGCCAACGTCCTGACTTTC. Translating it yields CASSLGGAGANVLTF.

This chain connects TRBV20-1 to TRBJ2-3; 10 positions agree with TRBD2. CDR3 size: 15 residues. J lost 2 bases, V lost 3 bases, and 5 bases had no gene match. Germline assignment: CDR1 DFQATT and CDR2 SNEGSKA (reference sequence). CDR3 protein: CSASFSGRITDTQYF. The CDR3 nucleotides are TGCAGTGCTAGTTTTAGCGGGAGGATCACAGATACGCAGTATTTT.

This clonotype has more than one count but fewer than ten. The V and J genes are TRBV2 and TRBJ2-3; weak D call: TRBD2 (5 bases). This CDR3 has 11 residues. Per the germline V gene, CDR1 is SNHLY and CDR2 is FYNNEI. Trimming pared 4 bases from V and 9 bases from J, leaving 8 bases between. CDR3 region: CASSVLATQYF. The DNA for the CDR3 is TGTGCCAGCAGTGTCCTAGCCACGCAGTATTTT.

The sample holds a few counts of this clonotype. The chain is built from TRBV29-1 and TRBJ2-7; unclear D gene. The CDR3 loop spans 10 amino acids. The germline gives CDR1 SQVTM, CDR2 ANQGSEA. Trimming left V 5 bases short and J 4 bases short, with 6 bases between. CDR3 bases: TGCAGCGTTCTTGAGTACGAGCAGTACTTC. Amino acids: CSVLEYEQYF.